This entry lists 30 T cell receptor beta chains sequenced from one sample in a study of neurological immune-mediated disorders. TCRdb reanalysed the 5' RACE reads using MiXCR and keeps one entry per CDR3 protein. The sample lists some 30,000 distinct CDR3 sequences; around 21% were seen once. Sequencing used CD4+ T cells from blood. Source of these receptors: a man aged 45-65 years with HTLV-1-associated myelopathy (HAM/TSP).

Ten or more counts support this clonotype. The V gene is TRBV20-1, the J gene TRBJ1-1; D is ambiguous. The CDR3 totals 15 residues. Germline V CDR1 and CDR2: DFQATT, SNEGSKA (reference sequence). V lost 0 bases to trimming and J lost 4 bases, with 15 bases between them. The CDR3 nucleotides are TGCAGTGCTAGAGATAGTGGTCCCCGCGGCACTGAAGCTTTCTTT. As protein: CSARDSGPRGTEAFF.

The CDR3 region is CASSYRQGGKNIQYF. The CDR3 DNA sequence: TGTGCCAGCAGCTACAGACAGGGCGGCAAAAACATTCAGTACTTC. The chain links TRBV5-6 to TRBJ2-4; TRBD1 aligns across 7 bases. CDR3 length equals 15 residues. Germline trimming cut 3 bases from V and 3 bases from J; bases unmatched to any gene: 6. CDR1 is SGHDT, CDR2 YYEEEE, per germline. The full variable domain, completed using reference TRBV5-6 and TRBJ2-4, is DAGVTQSPTHLIKTRGQQVTLRCSPKSGHDTVSWYQQALGQGPQFIFQYYEEEERQRGNFPDRFSGHQFPNYSSELNVNALLLGDSALYLCASSYRQGGKNIQYFGAGTRLSVL.

In its sample, this clonotype was seen many times. The V call is TRBV5-1, the J call TRBJ1-1, with 10 positions matching TRBD1. The CDR3 is 16 amino acids. Trimming cost V 2 bases and J 9 bases; bases outside gene matches: 13. CDR1 and CDR2 from the germline V gene are SGHRS and YFSETQ. CDR3: CASSFGQGDTRNQAFF. CDR3 DNA sequence: TGCGCCAGCAGCTTTGGACAGGGGGACACCCGGAACCAAGCTTTCTTT.

This clonotype was observed at least ten times. V usage is TRBV5-1 and J usage is TRBJ2-5, with D hard to call. CDR3 length: 15 amino acids. V lost 6 bases, J lost 2 bases, and 17 bases lay in between. Germline V gene sequence: CDR1 SGHRS, CDR2 YFSETQ. The CDR3 sequence: CASTTLPGQQETQYF. CDR3 coding DNA: TGCGCCAGCACAACTTTGCCGGGCCAACAAGAGACCCAGTACTTC.

In this sample, this clonotype turned up many times. The chain combines TRBV19 with TRBJ1-1; D call uncertain. The germline V gene encodes CDR1 LNHDA and CDR2 SQIVND (reference sequence). This CDR3 is built from 14 residues. The V and J ends lost 6 bases and 0 bases respectively, with 11 bases between them. CDR3 protein: CASSPQIMNTEAFF. The CDR3 DNA is TGTGCCAGTAGCCCACAGATCATGAACACTGAAGCTTTCTTT.

This clonotype appeared many times. This chain uses TRBV12-5 with TRBJ1-6, with no clear D. The CDR3 has 14 amino acids. Germline V gives CDR1 LGHNT, CDR2 FRNRAP. With 3 bases removed from V and 7 bases from J, the gap between germline ends came to 10 bases. The CDR3 protein is CASGFEQPNSPLHF. The CDR3 DNA is TGTGCTAGTGGTTTCGAACAGCCAAATTCACCCCTCCACTTT.

This clonotype was recorded at least ten times. The rearrangement uses TRBV5-1 and TRBJ2-5; maybe TRBD2 (5 bases). The length of the CDR3 is 16 residues. V was clipped by 0 bases and J by 5 bases, with 17 bases between them. Germline CDR1 reads SGHRS; CDR2 reads YFSETQ. DNA of the CDR3: TGCGCCAGCAGCTTGGTAGTCCGATCTAGCACGGAGACCCAGTACTTC. Its protein product is CASSLVVRSSTETQYF.

This clonotype appeared many times. The rearrangement joins TRBV5-1 to TRBJ2-1; either TRBD1 or TRBD2 may fit D (5 bases each). This CDR3 has 14 amino acids. Germline values: CDR1 SGHRS, CDR2 YFSETQ. The germline V and J ends were trimmed by 4 bases and 4 bases, with 12 bases remaining between them. CDR3 DNA: TGCGCCAGCAGCGTGGGGACGTCGTACAATGAGCAGTTCTTC. It codes for CASSVGTSYNEQFF.

This clonotype occurred many times. The chain couples TRBV20-1 to TRBJ2-4; D is uncertain. The V and J ends lost 6 bases and 0 bases respectively, with 12 bases between them. This CDR3 comprises 14 residues. CDR1 and CDR2 (germline): DFQATT, SNEGSKA (reference sequence). The CDR3 nucleotides are TGCAGTGCCGAGAGACGGTTAGCCAAAAACATTCAGTACTTC. Protein sequence: CSAERRLAKNIQYF.

This clonotype was seen more than once but under ten times. The genes are TRBV5-1 and TRBJ1-1, with a tentative D call TRBD1 (5 bases). The ends were cut back, 1 base at V and 5 bases at J, with 15 bases in the middle. This CDR3 is built from 15 residues. Germline CDR1 SGHRS, CDR2 YFSETQ. As DNA, the CDR3 is TGCGCCAGCAGCTTGTTTTCGGGGGGAGGGACTGAAGCTTTCTTT. Translation: CASSLFSGGGTEAFF.

J is TRBJ2-1 and V is TRBV24-1; D is possibly TRBD2 (7 bases). The germline V gene encodes CDR1 KGHDR and CDR2 SFDVKD. Deletions cut 9 bases from V and 6 bases from J, with 20 bases between. The CDR3 length is 15 residues. The CDR3 DNA sequence: TGTGCCACCGCGAAAGGGGGGGCAGGAGGCAATGAGCAGTTCTTC. Residues: CATAKGGAGGNEQFF.

This clonotype was picked up many times. This chain links TRBV6-5 with TRBJ2-1; 11 bases align to TRBD2. CDR3 length equals 16 residues. V lost 7 bases and J lost 8; bases outside the gene matches: 13. The germline V gene has CDR1 MNHEY and CDR2 SVGAGI. CDR3 amino acids: CASNPASGRIGDEQFF. The CDR3 nucleotides are TGTGCCAGCAATCCGGCTAGCGGGAGGATAGGGGATGAGCAGTTCTTC.

This clonotype appeared many times. The chain recombines TRBV20-1 with TRBJ1-5, with D uncertain. Trimming pared 5 bases from V and 3 bases from J, leaving 8 bases between. The germline V gene has CDR1 DFQATT and CDR2 SNEGSKA (reference sequence). This CDR3 has 12 amino acids. The CDR3 DNA reads as TGCAGTGCTTCTAGGATCAATCAGCCCCAGCATTTT. Translating gives CSASRINQPQHF.

The CDR3 region is CASSLGHRDVADTQFF. The CDR3 DNA reads as TGTGCCAGCAGCTTAGGGCACAGGGACGTAGCAGATACGCAGTTCTTC. V is TRBV7-3 and J is TRBJ2-1; possibly TRBD1 for D (6 bases). The CDR3 is 16 amino acids. Trimming stripped 2 bases from V and 12 bases from J, with 23 bases between. Germline values: CDR1 SGHTA, CDR2 FQGTGA.

This clonotype was recorded many times. The chain couples TRBV7-2 to TRBJ1-3; TRBD1 agrees at 8 bases. This CDR3 spans 15 amino acids. Germline assignment: CDR1 SGHTA and CDR2 FQGNSA. V dropped 5 bases and J dropped 4; count of bases not matched to a gene: 7. The CDR3 sequence: CASSPRTGSGNTIYF. The CDR3 bases are TGTGCCAGCAGCCCGAGGACAGGGTCAGGAAACACCATATATTTT.

The chain employs TRBV27 and TRBJ1-1; tentative D call: TRBD1 (5 bases). CDR3 length: 14 amino acids. V was trimmed by 3 bases and J by 1 base, leaving 9 bases between them. CDR1 is MNHEY, CDR2 SMNVEV, per germline (reference sequence). This CDR3 reads CASSLRQGNTEAFF. CDR3 DNA sequence: TGTGCCAGCAGTTTGAGGCAGGGGAACACTGAAGCTTTCTTT.

This clonotype was recorded many times. This rearrangement joins TRBV20-1 to TRBJ2-5, with D perhaps matching TRBD1 (6 bases). The CDR3 is 17 amino acids. V was pared by 6 bases and J by 4 bases, with 27 bases between. From germline, CDR1 is DFQATT and CDR2 SNEGSKA (reference sequence). The CDR3 protein is CSAGGRTRGFRGETQYF. The DNA for the CDR3 is TGCAGTGCAGGCGGTAGGACCAGGGGCTTTCGCGGAGAGACCCAGTACTTC.

This clonotype was observed a few times. This chain's CDR3 is CASSFDRGLTDTQYF. DNA for the CDR3: TGTGCCAGCAGCTTTGATCGGGGGTTGACAGATACGCAGTATTTT. The rearrangement joins TRBV7-9 to TRBJ2-3, with TRBD2 as a possible D gene (6 bases). This CDR3 region has 15 residues. V lost 3 bases and J lost 3, with 13 bases in between. Per the germline V gene, CDR1 is SEHNR and CDR2 is FQNEAQ (reference sequence).

This clonotype was seen ten or more times. V usage is TRBV7-8 and J usage is TRBJ1-1, with D unresolved. Per germline, CDR1 SGHVS and CDR2 FQNEAQ. Trimming took 5 bases from V and 0 from J, leaving 22 bases between them. The CDR3 is 18 residues long. The CDR3 loop reads CASSAPSYRQAMNTEAFF. The CDR3 DNA is TGTGCCAGCAGCGCCCCCTCGTATCGGCAGGCGATGAACACTGAAGCTTTCTTT.

Many counts were recorded for this clonotype. This rearrangement joins TRBV7-9 to TRBJ1-6, with 7 nucleotides matching TRBD1. The CDR3 length is 14 residues. Germline loops: CDR1 SEHNR, CDR2 FQNEAQ (reference sequence). V shed 5 bases, J shed 10 bases, and the junction held 8 bases outside the gene matches. This CDR3 is CASSTQGGGSPLHF. In DNA form, the CDR3 reads TGTGCCAGCAGCACTCAAGGGGGCGGATCACCCCTCCACTTT.

This clonotype was counted ten times or more. The V gene is TRBV2, the J gene TRBJ2-7, with 8 positions matching TRBD2. Per germline, CDR1 SNHLY and CDR2 FYNNEI. Germline trimming cut 8 bases from V and 5 bases from J; bases unmatched to any gene: 11. This CDR3 contains 14 residues. This CDR3 reads CASHGAGGRHEQYF. The CDR3 bases are TGTGCCAGCCATGGTGCGGGAGGCCGCCACGAGCAGTACTTC.

The rearrangement joins TRBV4-2 to TRBJ1-4; TRBD1 might be the D (5 bases). The CDR3 sequence is 16 residues long. Per germline, CDR1 LGHNA and CDR2 YNFKEQ. V was pared by 0 bases and J by 0 bases, with 8 bases between. The CDR3, as DNA: TGTGCCAGCAGCCAAGAAGGGGACGCAACTAATGAAAAACTGTTTTTT. It specifies CASSQEGDATNEKLFF.

There are many counts of this clonotype. The chain recombines TRBV6-6 with TRBJ2-3, with unresolved D. V was trimmed by 4 bases and J by 3 bases, leaving 14 bases between them. Germline V gene sequence: CDR1 MNHNY, CDR2 SVGAGI (reference sequence). The CDR3 consists of 15 residues. The CDR3 DNA follows: TGTGCCAGCAGTTTTCTCTCCTCCGCTACAGATACGCAGTATTTT. It specifies CASSFLSSATDTQYF.

The V gene is TRBV20-1, the J gene TRBJ1-5; 8 bases agree with TRBD1. The V segment lost 3 bases and the J segment 4 bases; nucleotides outside the gene matches: 5. Germline CDR1 is DFQATT and CDR2 is SNEGSKA (reference sequence). CDR3 length equals 14 residues. The CDR3 loop is CSASSDRGNQPQHF. Written as DNA, the CDR3 is TGCAGTGCTAGCTCAGACAGGGGAAATCAGCCCCAGCATTTT.

J is TRBJ2-7 and V is TRBV10-3; D might be TRBD1 or TRBD2, each matching 5 bases. Germline assignment: CDR1 ENHRY and CDR2 SYGVKD. The ends were cut back, 6 bases at V and 1 base at J, with 16 bases in the middle. This CDR3 comprises 15 residues. The CDR3 loop is CAIRAGTDTSYEQYF. The CDR3 region has the DNA TGTGCCATCAGGGCCGGGACGGACACTTCCTACGAGCAGTACTTC.

The CDR3 region is CSATPGQGITYEQYF. For the CDR3, the DNA is TGCAGTGCTACTCCGGGACAGGGAATAACCTACGAGCAGTACTTC. The chain has TRBV20-1 and TRBJ2-7, with 9 bases lining up with TRBD1. The junction had 9 bases not matched to a gene; V was cut back by 4 bases and J by 2 bases. The CDR3 is made up of 15 amino acids. Germline CDR1 and CDR2: DFQATT and SNEGSKA (reference sequence).

This clonotype was detected ten times or more. The gene calls are TRBV7-3 and TRBJ2-5; D call uncertain. V shed 3 bases and J shed 3 bases, with 8 bases lying between them. Germline CDR1 SGHTA, CDR2 FQGTGA. The CDR3 runs 13 residues. The CDR3 DNA follows: TGTGCCAGCAGCTTGGGCGTAAAAGAGACCCAGTACTTC. Translating gives CASSLGVKETQYF.

This clonotype was recorded many times. J is TRBJ1-3 and V is TRBV5-1, with 9 nucleotides matching TRBD1. This CDR3 is built from 15 residues. The J segment lost 4 bases and the V segment lost 4 bases, leaving 6 bases of the junction unmatched. Germline V gene sequence: CDR1 SGHRS, CDR2 YFSETQ. The CDR3 sequence is CASSLTGGVGNTIYF. The CDR3, as DNA: TGCGCCAGCAGCCTGACAGGGGGAGTCGGAAACACCATATATTTT.

This clonotype was seen many times. The rearrangement joins TRBV5-1 to TRBJ2-1; perhaps TRBD1 as D (6 bases). This CDR3 region has 15 residues. Per germline, CDR1 SGHRS and CDR2 YFSETQ. Trimming pared 0 bases from V and 7 bases from J, leaving 14 bases between. CDR3 in amino acids: CASSLGAGARNEQFF. The CDR3 DNA reads TGCGCCAGCAGCTTGGGGGCAGGGGCAAGGAATGAGCAGTTCTTC.

Many counts were recorded for this clonotype. V and J are TRBV7-2 and TRBJ1-6, with D tentatively TRBD1 (6 bases). Deletions cut 5 bases from V and 7 bases from J, with 18 bases between. The CDR3 is made up of 16 amino acids. CDR1 SGHTA and CDR2 FQGNSA come from the germline V gene. In DNA form, the CDR3 reads TGTGCCAGCAGCCCTGCAGCGGGCAGGGGAAATTCACCCCTCCACTTT. Translating it yields CASSPAAGRGNSPLHF.